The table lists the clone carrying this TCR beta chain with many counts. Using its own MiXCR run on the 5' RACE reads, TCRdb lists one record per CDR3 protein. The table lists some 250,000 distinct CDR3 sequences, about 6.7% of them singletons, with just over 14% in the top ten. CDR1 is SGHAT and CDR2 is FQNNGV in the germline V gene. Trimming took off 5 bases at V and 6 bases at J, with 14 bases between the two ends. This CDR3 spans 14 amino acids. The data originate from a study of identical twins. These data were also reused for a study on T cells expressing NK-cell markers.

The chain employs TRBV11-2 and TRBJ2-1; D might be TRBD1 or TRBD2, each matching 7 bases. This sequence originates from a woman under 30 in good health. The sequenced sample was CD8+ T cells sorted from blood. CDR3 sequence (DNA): TGTGCCAGCAGCCCCGGCAGGGGGGGCAATGAGCAGTTCTTC. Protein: CASSPGRGGNEQFF.